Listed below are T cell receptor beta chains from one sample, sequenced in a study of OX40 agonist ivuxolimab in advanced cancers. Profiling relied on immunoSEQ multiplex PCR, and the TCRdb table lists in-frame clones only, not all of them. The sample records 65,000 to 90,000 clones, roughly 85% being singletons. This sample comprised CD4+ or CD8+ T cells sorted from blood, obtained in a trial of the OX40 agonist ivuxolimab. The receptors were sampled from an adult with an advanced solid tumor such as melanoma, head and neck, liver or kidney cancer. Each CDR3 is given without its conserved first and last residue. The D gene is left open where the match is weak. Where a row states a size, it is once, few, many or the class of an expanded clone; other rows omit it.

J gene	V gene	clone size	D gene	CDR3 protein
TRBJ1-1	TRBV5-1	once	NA	ASSLGGGTEAF
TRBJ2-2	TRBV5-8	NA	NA	ASRGVTNTGELF
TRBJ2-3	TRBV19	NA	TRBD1	ASSRRQGWSTDTQY
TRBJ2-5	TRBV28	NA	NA	ASSFGGTRGETQY
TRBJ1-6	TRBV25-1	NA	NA	ASSESTGFNSPLH
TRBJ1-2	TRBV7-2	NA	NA	ASSLAWVSGYGYT
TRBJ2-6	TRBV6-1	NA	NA	ASNPLGANVLT
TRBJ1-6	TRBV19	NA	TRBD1	ASSSGTGVNSPLH
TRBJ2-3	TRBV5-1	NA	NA	ASSLAGSTDTQY
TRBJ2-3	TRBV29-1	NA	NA	SVGGGRPAAQY